This record concerns one TCR beta chain sequence. This record belongs to a study of T cells in Graves' hyperthyroidism and ophthalmopathy. Patients aged 18 to 65 had newly diagnosed hyperthyroidism of under 2 months' duration. TCR beta CDR3 region amplification was performed from RNA transcripts. In the first-round RT-PCR of the TCR CDR3, the HTBI primer set was used. TCRdb analysed the multiplex PCR reads with MiXCR anew, one entry per CDR3 protein. The table lists about 540,000 distinct CDR3 sequences, about 43% of them singletons. The sample was peripheral blood or thyroid tissue (not recorded which). This receptor was identified in a woman aged 18-29 years with Graves' hyperthyroidism.

CDR3 bases: TGCAGCACATCCCCAGGGACGGACACTGAAGCTTTCTTT. As protein: CSTSPGTDTEAFF. The chain carries TRBV29-1 and TRBJ1-1, with D maybe TRBD1 (5 bases). The CDR3 has 13 amino acids. Trimming shortened V by 8 bases and J by 3 bases, and 16 bases separated the two germline ends. From germline, CDR1 is SQVTM and CDR2 ANQGSEA.